The sequence of this T cell receptor beta chain was determined in a study of T cell responses to AZD1222 COVID-19 vaccine. The analysis combined second doses at about 4 or about 12 weeks. Using immunoSEQ multiplex PCR, the repertoire was profiled, and TCRdb retains in-frame clones only, with some absent. Counted here are 150,000 to 200,000 clones, roughly 88% occurring once; the ten biggest clones make up roughly 6%. Study results and caveats: Baseline serostatus was positive in only five to seven AZD1222 recipients.

Of note for this clone: Its antigen is still unknown.

The sequence derives from an adult who received the AZD1222 COVID-19 vaccine. The sample in question was peripheral blood, obtained 28 days after the second AZD1222 dose.

This chain's CDR3 is CASSLSGQTRTDTQYF. The DNA of the CDR3 is TGTGCCAGCAGCTTATCAGGACAGACACGCACAGATACGCAGTATTTT. J is TRBJ2-3 and V is TRBV7-9; weak D call: TRBD1 (6 bases). The CDR3 spans 16 residues. CDR1 is SEHNR and CDR2 is FQNEAQ in the germline V gene (reference sequence). Trimming pared 2 bases from V and 1 base from J, leaving 13 bases between.